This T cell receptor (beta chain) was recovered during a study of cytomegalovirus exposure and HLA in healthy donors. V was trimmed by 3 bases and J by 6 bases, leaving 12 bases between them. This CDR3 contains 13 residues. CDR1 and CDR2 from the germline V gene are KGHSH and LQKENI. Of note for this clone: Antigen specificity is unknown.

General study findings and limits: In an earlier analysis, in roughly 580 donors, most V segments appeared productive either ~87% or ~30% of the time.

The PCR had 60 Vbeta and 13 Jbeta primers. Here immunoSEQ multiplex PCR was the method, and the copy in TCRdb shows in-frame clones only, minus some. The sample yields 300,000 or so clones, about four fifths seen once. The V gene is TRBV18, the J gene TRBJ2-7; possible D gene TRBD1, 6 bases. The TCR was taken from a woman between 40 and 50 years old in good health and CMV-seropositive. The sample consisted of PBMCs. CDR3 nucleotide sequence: TGTGCCAGCTCACCGGACAGAGTAAGCGAGCAGTACTTC. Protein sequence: CASSPDRVSEQYF.